The 21 T cell receptor beta chains in this list originate from one sample, sequenced in a study of regulatory T cells in long-lasting Graves disease (dated by TCRdb to the early 2020s). Preparation of the library involved multiplex PCR. For sequencing, an Illumina HiSeq 4000 was employed. To build TCR beta libraries, CDR3 regions were amplified by Arm-PCR using iRepertoire HTBI primers. The public reads were quality trimmed at Q25 with fastp and then assembled into clones with MiXCR by TCRdb, keeping productive beta chains. Rows matching on CDR3 protein sequence are summarized as one entry with the most common DNA and genes. The table for this sample lists 300,000 to 400,000 distinct CDR3 sequences; roughly a sixth of them were counted only once. 22% of the sample is in the top ten clones. Per the publication, the time point label means: newly diagnosed GD, antithyroid drugs for less than 3 months. For both TCR sequencing and RNA sequencing, RNA was extracted from PBMCs in TRIzol.

Source: peripheral blood mononuclear cells (PBMCs), taken at new diagnosis, from a patient treated with antithyroid drugs. The receptors shown here come from a female donor with Graves disease.

The table lists this clonotype with many counts. This chain connects TRBV2 to TRBJ1-2; perhaps TRBD1 as D (6 bases). Germline V CDR1 and CDR2: SNHLY, FYNNEI. Trimming took off 5 bases at V and 8 bases at J, with 18 bases between the two ends. There are 14 residues in the CDR3. CDR3 residues: CASSRQGTGEGYTF. The DNA for the CDR3 is TGTGCCAGCAGTCGTCAGGGGACTGGTGAAGGCTACACCTTC.

This clonotype appeared a single time. It is likely a read error: a sequence one base away is far more abundant. The CDR3 loop is CASSQDLDRGAFF. In DNA form, the CDR3 reads TGCGCCAGCAGCCAAGACTTGGACAGGGGCGCTTTCTTT. The chain couples TRBV5-1 to TRBJ1-1; the match to TRBD1 covers 9 bases. The CDR3 is 13 amino acids. Germline V CDR1 and CDR2: SGHRS, YFSETQ. Losses at the gene ends were 4 bases for V and 11 bases for J; bases not matched to a gene: 9.

The sample holds many counts of this clonotype. The gene calls are TRBV6-5 and TRBJ2-5, with TRBD1 identical over 7 bases. The CDR3 is 14 residues long. Losses at the gene ends were 2 bases for V and 5 bases for J; bases not matched to a gene: 5. Germline values: CDR1 MNHEY, CDR2 SVGAGI. The CDR3 DNA sequence: TGTGCCAGCAGTTACGACCTACAGGGGGAGACCCAGTACTTC. Encoded protein: CASSYDLQGETQYF.

As to this clonotype: With only one base between it and a far larger clone, this is likely a read error. V gene TRBV7-8 combines with J gene TRBJ2-3; TRBD2 aligns across 8 bases. CDR3 length: 15 amino acids. The germline CDR1 and CDR2 sequences are SGHVS and FQNEAQ. V dropped 5 bases and J dropped 2; count of bases not matched to a gene: 6. The DNA of the CDR3 is TGTGCCAGCAGCCAAACTAGCGGATTCACAGATACGCAGTATTTT. Its translation: CASSQTSGFTDTQYF.

This chain links TRBV29-1 with TRBJ1-5, with D uncertain. The V gene's germline CDR1 is SQVTM and CDR2 ANQGSEA. V was shortened by 4 bases and J by 0 bases, with 16 bases between the two germline ends. The length of the CDR3 is 16 residues. The chain's CDR3 is CSVVYGPADSNQPQHF. CDR3 DNA: TGCAGCGTTGTTTATGGGCCGGCTGATAGCAATCAGCCCCAGCATTTT.

This clonotype has just a few counts. The chain has TRBV28 and TRBJ2-7, with 12 bases identical to TRBD1. Trimming at V came to 4 bases and at J to 5 bases, leaving 3 bases not matched to a gene. CDR3 size: 14 residues. Per the germline V gene, CDR1 is MDHEN and CDR2 is SYDVKM. The CDR3 is CASSWGQGADEQYF. The CDR3 DNA is TGTGCCAGCAGTTGGGGACAGGGGGCTGACGAGCAGTACTTC.

V is TRBV11-2 and J is TRBJ1-1; TRBD1 matches at 7 bases. With 5 bases clipped from V and 7 bases from J, the junction kept 10 bases outside the gene matches. CDR1 and CDR2 from the germline V gene are SGHAT and FQNNGV. This CDR3 has 14 amino acids. The CDR3 coding sequence is TGTGCCAGCAGCCGCGTGGGGGGACAGCGTGAAGCTTTCTTT. It specifies CASSRVGGQREAFF. Drawing the rest from reference TRBV11-2 and TRBJ1-1, the complete variable domain is EAGVAQSPRYKIIEKRQSVAFWCNPISGHATLYWYQQILGQGPKLLIQFQNNGVVDDSQLPKDRFSAERLKGVDSTLKIQPAKLEDSAVYLCASSRVGGQREAFFGQGTRLTVV.

This clonotype was observed a few times. The chain uses TRBV5-1 and TRBJ2-7, with D uncertain. V was cut by 0 bases and J by 3 bases, with 13 bases left in between. There are 15 residues in the CDR3. The V gene's germline CDR1 is SGHRS and CDR2 YFSETQ. CDR3 coding DNA: TGCGCCAGCAGCTTGGTCCCTGGTCAAGGCTACGAGCAGTACTTC. It is translated as CASSLVPGQGYEQYF.

This clonotype was seen at least ten times. This chain connects TRBV27 to TRBJ2-7; D not resolved. Per the germline V gene, CDR1 is MNHEY and CDR2 is SMNVEV (reference sequence). The CDR3 contains 12 residues. V dropped 4 bases and J dropped 2 bases, with 6 bases sitting between them. CDR3 sequence (DNA): TGTGCCAGCAGTTCCCGCCCCTACGAGCAGTACTTC. Protein: CASSSRPYEQYF.

This clonotype showed up many times. J is TRBJ2-5 and V is TRBV12-3 or TRBV12-4; D is undetermined. V lost 8 bases and J lost 4, with 14 bases in between. This CDR3 is built from 13 residues. CDR3 DNA: TGTGCCAGCTCCCTTTTGTCCCGAGAGACCCAGTACTTC. Amino acids: CASSLLSRETQYF.

This clonotype was recorded at least ten times. V usage is TRBV3-1 and J usage is TRBJ2-7; TRBD1 agrees at 7 bases. Germline trimming cut 3 bases from V and 8 bases from J; bases unmatched to any gene: 4. The CDR3 has 12 amino acids. The germline gives CDR1 LGHDT, CDR2 YNNKEL (reference sequence). CDR3 amino acids: CASSHGTAKQYF. The CDR3 region has the DNA TGTGCCAGCAGCCACGGGACAGCGAAGCAGTACTTC.

This clonotype was detected many times. This chain connects TRBV9 to TRBJ2-7; 8 bases align to TRBD1. The trim removed 3 bases at V and 5 bases at J, leaving 13 bases unmatched. Per the germline V gene, CDR1 is SGDLS and CDR2 is YYNGEE. The CDR3 spans 16 residues. As DNA, the CDR3 is TGTGCCAGCAGCGCTCCAGGGGGCCTTTCGTCCCACGAGCAGTACTTC. Encoded protein: CASSAPGGLSSHEQYF.

This clonotype was seen ten or more times. The chain carries TRBV24-1 and TRBJ2-1; 8 bases line up with TRBD2. This CDR3 is built from 17 residues. Germline CDR1 reads KGHDR; CDR2 reads SFDVKD. V shed 3 bases, J shed 8 bases, and the junction held 14 bases outside the gene matches. In DNA, the CDR3 is TGTGCCACCAGTGATCCGGGGGGGGCGGGAGGAGACGATGAGCAGTTCTTC. Its protein is CATSDPGGAGGDDEQFF.

Ten or more counts support this clonotype. The chain links TRBV2 to TRBJ1-5, with D maybe TRBD1 (6 bases). V gave up 8 bases and J gave up 11 bases, with 19 bases separating them. CDR3 length: 13 residues. Per the germline V gene, CDR1 is SNHLY and CDR2 is FYNNEI. CDR3: CASDPRGARTQHF. The CDR3, as DNA: TGTGCCAGCGATCCCAGGGGAGCCCGGACCCAGCATTTT.

This clonotype was counted ten times or more. This chain joins TRBV20-1 and TRBJ1-5; 7 bases are shared with TRBD1. The CDR3 sequence is 14 residues long. With V trimmed by 4 bases and J by 2 bases, 5 bases remained unmatched. Germline CDR1 and CDR2: DFQATT and SNEGSKA (reference sequence). The CDR3 is CSANDRVGNQPQHF. As DNA, the CDR3 is TGCAGTGCTAACGACAGGGTAGGCAATCAGCCCCAGCATTTT.

The chain recombines TRBV6-1 with TRBJ1-4; 9 nucleotides match TRBD1. Looked up from germline, CDR1 is MNHNS and CDR2 is SASEGT. The trim removed 6 bases at V and 7 bases at J, leaving 9 bases unmatched. The CDR3 contains 15 residues. CDR3 in amino acids: CASSPIGTGTEKLFF. The CDR3, as DNA: TGTGCCAGCAGCCCCATCGGGACAGGGACTGAAAAACTGTTTTTT.

This clonotype was detected a few times. This chain uses TRBV20-1 with TRBJ1-4, with D hard to call. Looked up from germline, CDR1 is DFQATT and CDR2 is SNEGSKA (reference sequence). There are 14 residues in the CDR3. The ends were cut back, 3 bases at V and 2 bases at J, with 10 bases in the middle. CDR3 sequence: CSARERETNEKLFF. The CDR3 bases are TGCAGTGCTAGGGAGAGGGAGACTAATGAAAAACTGTTTTTT.

In this sample, this clonotype turned up many times. V gene TRBV3-1 combines with J gene TRBJ1-4; a weak D match, TRBD1 (5 bases). Germline assignment: CDR1 LGHDT and CDR2 YNNKEL (reference sequence). The CDR3 is 14 residues long. Trimming took 6 bases from V and 7 from J, leaving 15 bases between them. The CDR3, as DNA: TGTGCCAGCAGTCGCCGGGGGTCCGGTGAAAAACTGTTTTTT. Translation gives CASSRRGSGEKLFF.

The rearrangement uses TRBV11-3 and TRBJ2-3; maybe TRBD1 (6 bases). Germline-derived CDR1 and CDR2 are SGHNT and YENEEA. Trimming removed 5 bases at V and 10 bases at J, with 19 bases between. This CDR3 is built from 14 residues. CDR3 DNA sequence: TGTGCCAGCAGCACACCCGGGACAAGGGGTGCGCAGTATTTT. Translation: CASSTPGTRGAQYF.

This clonotype was detected many times. The rearrangement links TRBV27 to TRBJ2-3; D not certain. V gave up 2 bases and J gave up 0 bases, with 12 bases separating them. The CDR3 runs to 16 residues. Germline loops: CDR1 MNHEY, CDR2 SMNVEV (reference sequence). CDR3 in DNA: TGTGCCAGCAGTTTAGCGCACGCTCAGAGCACAGATACGCAGTATTTT. Protein product: CASSLAHAQSTDTQYF.

This clonotype was recorded at least ten times. The chain couples TRBV20-1 to TRBJ1-1; tentative D call: TRBD1 (5 bases). Deletions cut 3 bases from V and 4 bases from J, with 9 bases between. CDR1 is DFQATT, CDR2 SNEGSKA, per germline (reference sequence). The CDR3 covers 12 residues. In DNA, the CDR3 is TGCAGTGCTAGGGGGGGGGGCACTGAAGCTTTCTTT. Its protein product is CSARGGGTEAFF.